A selection of T cell receptor beta chains follows, all from one sample in a study of blood T cell repertoires in COVID-19. Method: immunoSEQ multiplex PCR; TCRdb's copy keeps in-frame clones and lacks some. The table includes some 83,000 clones, about nine tenths detected once. The material sequenced was peripheral blood. Receptor source: a man aged 50 or older with acute or convalescent COVID-19. The CDR3 runs from the conserved cysteine through the conserved F or W. A D gene is named only where the DNA matches it firmly. A row's size may be missing; if present it is once, few, many or a size class.

J gene: TRBJ1-2; clone size: NA; D gene: NA; V gene: TRBV7-9; CDR3 protein: CASTPAGRNYGYTF; CDR3 DNA: TGTGCCAGCACCCCTGCCGGTCGTAACTATGGCTACACCTTC
J gene: TRBJ2-7; clone size: NA; D gene: TRBD1; V gene: TRBV2; CDR3 protein: CASRRGTEYEQYF; CDR3 DNA: TGTGCCAGCAGGAGGGGGACAGAGTACGAGCAGTACTTC
J gene: TRBJ2-7; clone size: NA; D gene: NA; V gene: TRBV15; CDR3 protein: CATSRDSPIGLAVSAEQYF; CDR3 DNA: TGTGCCACCAGCAGAGATAGCCCGATCGGGCTAGCCGTGTCGGCCGAGCAGTACTTC
J gene: TRBJ1-2; clone size: NA; D gene: TRBD1; V gene: TRBV4-3; CDR3 protein: CASSQSGTGHGYTF; CDR3 DNA: TGCGCCAGCAGCCAGTCCGGGACAGGGCATGGCTACACCTTC
J gene: TRBJ1-4; clone size: once; D gene: TRBD1; V gene: TRBV7-8; CDR3 protein: CASSLYRGATNEKLFF; CDR3 DNA: TGTGCCAGCAGCCTCTACAGGGGTGCAACTAATGAAAAACTGTTTTTT
J gene: TRBJ2-3; clone size: once; D gene: NA; V gene: TRBV6-6; CDR3 protein: CASSYLRSDTQYF; CDR3 DNA: TGTGCCAGCAGTTACCTGAGGTCGGATACGCAGTATTTT
J gene: TRBJ2-2; clone size: NA; D gene: TRBD2; V gene: TRBV12-3/TRBV12-4; CDR3 protein: CAISGRLTGELFF; CDR3 DNA: TGTGCTATCAGCGGGAGGCTTACCGGGGAGCTGTTTTTT
J gene: TRBJ2-3; clone size: NA; D gene: NA; V gene: TRBV7-3; CDR3 protein: CASSLLGGASTDTQYF; CDR3 DNA: TGTGCCAGCAGCTTACTTGGCGGGGCTAGCACAGATACGCAGTATTTT
J gene: TRBJ2-7; clone size: NA; D gene: NA; V gene: TRBV19; CDR3 protein: CASSIARGEQYF; CDR3 DNA: TGTGCCAGTAGTATAGCTAGGGGCGAGCAGTACTTC
J gene: TRBJ2-5; clone size: once; D gene: NA; V gene: TRBV7-3; CDR3 protein: CASSLRGPVGQETQYF; CDR3 DNA: TGTGCCAGCAGCTTAAGAGGGCCAGTGGGGCAAGAGACCCAGTACTTC
J gene: TRBJ1-1; clone size: NA; D gene: TRBD1; V gene: TRBV3-1/TRBV3-2; CDR3 protein: CASSQVTGGEAFF; CDR3 DNA: TGTGCCAGCAGCCAAGTGACAGGGGGCGAAGCTTTCTTT
J gene: TRBJ2-2; clone size: NA; D gene: NA; V gene: TRBV11-2; CDR3 protein: CASQGSPNTGELFF; CDR3 DNA: TGTGCCAGCCAGGGCTCCCCGAACACCGGGGAGCTGTTTTTT
J gene: TRBJ1-1; clone size: NA; D gene: TRBD1; V gene: TRBV7-2; CDR3 protein: CASSFDRANTEAFF; CDR3 DNA: TGTGCCAGCAGCTTTGACAGGGCCAACACTGAAGCTTTCTTT
J gene: TRBJ2-5; clone size: NA; D gene: TRBD2; V gene: TRBV14; CDR3 protein: CASSQDPRGRASETQYF; CDR3 DNA: TGTGCCAGCAGCCAAGATCCCCGCGGGAGGGCCAGCGAGACCCAGTACTTC
J gene: TRBJ2-3; clone size: NA; D gene: NA; V gene: TRBV13; CDR3 protein: CATRRGLLSTDTQYF; CDR3 DNA: TGTGCCACAAGGCGGGGCCTACTTAGCACAGATACGCAGTATTTT
J gene: TRBJ2-5; clone size: NA; D gene: NA; V gene: TRBV19; CDR3 protein: CASSPRGSLETQYF; CDR3 DNA: TGTGCCAGTAGTCCCCGCGGTAGCTTGGAGACCCAGTACTTC
J gene: TRBJ1-4; clone size: NA; D gene: NA; V gene: TRBV6-2/TRBV6-3; CDR3 protein: CASSYSEAGVKLFF; CDR3 DNA: TGTGCCAGCAGTTACTCGGAGGCCGGAGTCAAACTGTTTTTT
J gene: TRBJ2-2; clone size: once; D gene: NA; V gene: TRBV5-1; CDR3 protein: CASSLPVQGSIDTGELFF; CDR3 DNA: TGCGCCAGCAGCCTGCCAGTTCAGGGCAGCATAGACACCGGGGAGCTGTTTTTT
J gene: TRBJ1-1; clone size: few; D gene: NA; V gene: TRBV7-9; CDR3 protein: CASSLGRQNTEAFF; CDR3 DNA: TGTGCCAGCAGCTTAGGTCGACAGAACACTGAAGCTTTCTTT
J gene: TRBJ1-1; clone size: NA; D gene: TRBD1; V gene: TRBV24-1; CDR3 protein: CATSDKDRRGSFF; CDR3 DNA: TGTGCCACCAGTGATAAGGACAGGAGAGGATCTTTCTTT
J gene: TRBJ2-3; clone size: once; D gene: NA; V gene: TRBV27; CDR3 protein: CASRSSTPYPSTDTQYF; CDR3 DNA: TGTGCCAGCAGGTCTAGCACCCCATACCCTAGCACAGATACGCAGTATTTT
J gene: TRBJ1-1; clone size: NA; D gene: TRBD1; V gene: TRBV28; CDR3 protein: CASSLEDRGRRRDTEAFF; CDR3 DNA: TGTGCCAGCAGTTTAGAGGACAGGGGGCGGCGTAGGGACACTGAAGCTTTCTTT
J gene: TRBJ1-4; clone size: NA; D gene: TRBD1; V gene: TRBV19; CDR3 protein: CASCPGTGNEKLFF; CDR3 DNA: TGTGCCAGTTGTCCCGGGACAGGAAATGAAAAACTGTTTTTT
J gene: TRBJ2-2; clone size: NA; D gene: NA; V gene: TRBV7-2; CDR3 protein: CASSARGNTGELFF; CDR3 DNA: TGTGCCAGCAGCGCCCGGGGTAACACCGGGGAGCTGTTTTTT
J gene: TRBJ2-1; clone size: NA; D gene: TRBD2; V gene: TRBV4-2; CDR3 protein: CASSQLRLAGGYNEQFF; CDR3 DNA: TGTGCCAGCAGCCAACTAAGACTAGCGGGAGGTTACAATGAGCAGTTCTTC
J gene: TRBJ2-1; clone size: NA; D gene: TRBD2; V gene: TRBV6-5; CDR3 protein: CASSYRTSGGGEQFF; CDR3 DNA: TGTGCCAGCAGTTATAGGACTAGCGGGGGTGGAGAGCAGTTCTTC
J gene: TRBJ2-1; clone size: NA; D gene: NA; V gene: TRBV5-8; CDR3 protein: CASSSSSARGSEQFF; CDR3 DNA: TGTGCCAGCAGCTCCTCAAGTGCTAGAGGGTCGGAGCAGTTCTTC
J gene: TRBJ1-1; clone size: NA; D gene: NA; V gene: TRBV6-1; CDR3 protein: CASSTTVNTEAFF; CDR3 DNA: TGTGCCAGCAGTACGACAGTGAACACTGAAGCTTTCTTT
J gene: TRBJ1-6; clone size: few; D gene: NA; V gene: TRBV2; CDR3 protein: CASIPGRRGPLHF; CDR3 DNA: TGTGCCAGCATTCCGGGCAGAAGGGGCCCCCTCCACTTT
J gene: TRBJ1-1; clone size: NA; D gene: NA; V gene: TRBV29-1; CDR3 protein: CSARSGVNTEAFF; CDR3 DNA: TGCAGCGCTAGGTCGGGAGTAAACACTGAAGCTTTCTTT
J gene: TRBJ1-6; clone size: NA; D gene: NA; V gene: TRBV5-8; CDR3 protein: CASSLSGGHPNSPLHF; CDR3 DNA: TGTGCCAGCAGCTTGTCCGGTGGACACCCTAATTCACCCCTCCACTTT
J gene: TRBJ1-2; clone size: NA; D gene: TRBD1; V gene: TRBV23-1; CDR3 protein: CASSHHRGDYGYTF; CDR3 DNA: TGCGCCAGCAGTCACCACAGGGGGGACTATGGCTACACCTTC
J gene: TRBJ2-7; clone size: NA; D gene: NA; V gene: TRBV6-1; CDR3 protein: CASSEASRAYGQYF; CDR3 DNA: TGTGCCAGCAGTGAAGCGAGCAGGGCTTACGGGCAGTACTTC
J gene: TRBJ1-1; clone size: NA; D gene: NA; V gene: TRBV7-9; CDR3 protein: CASSPSYSGSLTEAFF; CDR3 DNA: TGTGCCAGCAGCCCATCGTATTCAGGATCTCTCACTGAAGCTTTCTTT
J gene: TRBJ2-5; clone size: NA; D gene: NA; V gene: TRBV3-1/TRBV3-2; CDR3 protein: CASSQVRASVKTQYF; CDR3 DNA: TGTGCCAGCAGCCAAGTTCGGGCTAGCGTGAAGACCCAGTACTTC
J gene: TRBJ1-5; clone size: NA; D gene: NA; V gene: TRBV6-1; CDR3 protein: CASSERGNSNQPQHF; CDR3 DNA: TGTGCCAGCAGTGAAAGGGGGAATAGCAATCAGCCCCAGCATTTT
J gene: TRBJ1-3; clone size: NA; D gene: NA; V gene: TRBV9; CDR3 protein: CASSVRRGWAGNTIYF; CDR3 DNA: TGTGCCAGCAGCGTACGAAGAGGGTGGGCTGGAAACACCATATATTTT
J gene: TRBJ2-3; clone size: NA; D gene: TRBD2; V gene: TRBV9; CDR3 protein: CASSTTSGGTDTQYF; CDR3 DNA: TGTGCCAGCAGCACGACTAGCGGGGGGACAGATACGCAGTATTTT
J gene: TRBJ1-2; clone size: NA; D gene: NA; V gene: TRBV4-1; CDR3 protein: CASSQSGSGYTF; CDR3 DNA: TGCGCCAGCAGCCAATCGGGTAGTGGCTACACCTTC